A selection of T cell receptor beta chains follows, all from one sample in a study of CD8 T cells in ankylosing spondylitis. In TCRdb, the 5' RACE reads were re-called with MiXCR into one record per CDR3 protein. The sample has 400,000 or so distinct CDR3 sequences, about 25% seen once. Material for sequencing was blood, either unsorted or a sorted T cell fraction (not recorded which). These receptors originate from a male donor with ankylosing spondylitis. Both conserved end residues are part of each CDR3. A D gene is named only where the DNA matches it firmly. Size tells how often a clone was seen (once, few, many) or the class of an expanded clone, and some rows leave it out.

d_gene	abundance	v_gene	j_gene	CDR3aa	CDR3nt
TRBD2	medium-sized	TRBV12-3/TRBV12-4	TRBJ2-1	CASNAGSLLSGRVNEQFF	TGTGCCAGCAACGCTGGGTCGCTCCTAAGCGGGAGAGTCAATGAGCAGTTCTTC
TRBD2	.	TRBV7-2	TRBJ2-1	CASSLMGLAGYEQFF	TGTGCCAGCAGCTTAATGGGACTAGCGGGGTATGAGCAGTTCTTC
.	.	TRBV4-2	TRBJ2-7	CASSQELVRYEQYF	TGTGCCAGCAGCCAAGAGTTAGTCAGGTACGAGCAGTACTTC
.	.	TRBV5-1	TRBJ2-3	CASSLEVGADTQYF	TGCGCCAGCAGCTTGGAAGTGGGGGCAGATACGCAGTATTTT
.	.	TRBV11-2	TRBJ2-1	CASSLNRDLQFF	TGTGCCAGCAGCTTGAACCGGGACTTACAGTTCTTC
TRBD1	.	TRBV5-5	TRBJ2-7	CASSGTGTGGGEQYF	TGTGCCAGCAGCGGTACCGGGACAGGGGGCGGGGAGCAGTACTTC
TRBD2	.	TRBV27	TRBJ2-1	CASSPYLAVSYNEQFF	TGTGCCAGCAGTCCGTACCTAGCGGTCTCCTACAATGAGCAGTTCTTC
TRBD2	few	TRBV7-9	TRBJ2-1	CASSTSGNSHNEQFF	TGTGCCAGCAGCACCAGCGGGAATTCCCACAATGAGCAGTTCTTC
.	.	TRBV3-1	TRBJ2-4	CASSQVGLAKNIQYF	TGTGCCAGCAGCCAAGTGGGTTTAGCCAAAAACATTCAGTACTTC
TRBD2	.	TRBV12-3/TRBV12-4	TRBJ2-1	CASSLSSGRRSITNEQFF	TGTGCCAGCAGTTTGTCTAGCGGGAGAAGGAGTATAACCAATGAGCAGTTCTTC
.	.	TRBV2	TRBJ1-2	CASRQIRGGNGYTF	TGTGCCAGCAGGCAGATCAGGGGAGGGAATGGCTACACCTTC
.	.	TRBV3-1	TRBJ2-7	CASSPRRTHEQYF	TGTGCCAGCAGCCCTCGGCGTACCCACGAGCAGTACTTC
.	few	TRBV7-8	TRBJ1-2	CASSLVSDYGYTF	TGTGCCAGCAGCTTAGTTAGTGACTATGGCTACACCTTC
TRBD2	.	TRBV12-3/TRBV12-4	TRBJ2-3	CASSFGGALSTDTQYF	TGTGCCAGCAGTTTCGGGGGGGCCCTTAGCACAGATACGCAGTATTTT
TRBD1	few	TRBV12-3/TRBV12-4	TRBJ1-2	CASSRTGDVAVDGYTF	TGTGCCAGCAGTAGGACAGGGGACGTAGCTGTAGATGGCTACACCTTC
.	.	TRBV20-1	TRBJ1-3	CSASKGGGGNTIYF	TGCAGTGCCTCCAAAGGGGGAGGTGGAAACACCATATATTTT
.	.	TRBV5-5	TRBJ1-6	CASSLDGGNSPLHF	TGTGCCAGCAGCTTGGACGGGGGGAATTCACCCCTCCACTTT
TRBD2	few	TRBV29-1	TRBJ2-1	CSSSGLAASYNEQFF	TGCAGCTCCTCGGGACTAGCGGCCTCCTACAATGAGCAGTTCTTC
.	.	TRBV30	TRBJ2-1	CAWSRDLNNEQFF	TGTGCCTGGAGCCGGGACTTGAACAATGAGCAGTTCTTC
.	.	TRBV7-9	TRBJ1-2	CASSLEQPTRGYTF	TGTGCCAGCAGCTTAGAACAGCCAACCCGTGGCTACACCTTC